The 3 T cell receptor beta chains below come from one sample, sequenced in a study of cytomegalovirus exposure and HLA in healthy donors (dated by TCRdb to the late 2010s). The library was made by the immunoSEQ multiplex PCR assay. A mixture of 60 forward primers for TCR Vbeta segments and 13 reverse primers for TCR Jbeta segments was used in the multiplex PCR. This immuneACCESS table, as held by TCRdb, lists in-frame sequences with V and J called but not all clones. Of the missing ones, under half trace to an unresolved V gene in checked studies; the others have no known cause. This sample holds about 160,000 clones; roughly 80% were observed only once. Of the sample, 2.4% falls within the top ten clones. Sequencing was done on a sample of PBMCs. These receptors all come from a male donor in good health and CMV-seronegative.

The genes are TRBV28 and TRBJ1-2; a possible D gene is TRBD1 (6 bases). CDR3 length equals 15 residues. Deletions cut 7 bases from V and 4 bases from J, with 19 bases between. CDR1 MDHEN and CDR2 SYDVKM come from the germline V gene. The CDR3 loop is CASISFQGSSYGYTF. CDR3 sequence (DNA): TGTGCCAGCATCAGTTTCCAGGGGTCCTCCTATGGCTACACCTTC.

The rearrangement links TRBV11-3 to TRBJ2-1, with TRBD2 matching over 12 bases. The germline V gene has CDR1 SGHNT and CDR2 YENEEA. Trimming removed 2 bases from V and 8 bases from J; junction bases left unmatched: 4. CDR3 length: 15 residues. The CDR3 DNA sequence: TGTGCCAGCAGCTTACGGTCTAGCGGGGGGGATGAGCAGTTCTTC. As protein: CASSLRSSGGDEQFF.

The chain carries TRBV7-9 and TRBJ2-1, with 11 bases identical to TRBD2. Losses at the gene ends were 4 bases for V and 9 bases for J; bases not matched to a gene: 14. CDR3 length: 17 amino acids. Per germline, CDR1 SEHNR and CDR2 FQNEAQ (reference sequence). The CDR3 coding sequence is TGTGCCAGCAGCTCCGGGACTAGCGGCTACTCCAGTGGTGAGCAGTTCTTC. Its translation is CASSSGTSGYSSGEQFF.